This TCR beta chain was retrieved from a study of blood T cell repertoires in COVID-19. Across the whole study: From T cells, B-cell-depleted T cells, or PBMCs came the material, which was cDNA or gDNA.

This table comes from immunoSEQ multiplex PCR, and its TCRdb copy is limited to in-frame clones, with some not included. Counted here are around 270,000 clones, under 90% occurring once; the ten biggest clones make up around 4.2%. V lost 1 base and J lost 1, with 7 bases in between. This CDR3 contains 14 residues. Germline-derived CDR1 and CDR2 are SGHVS and FQNEAQ. Input material: peripheral blood. This TCR was recovered from a man in his 60s with acute or convalescent COVID-19. The rearrangement uses TRBV7-8 and TRBJ1-1, with D hard to call. The CDR3 loop reads CASSLVLGNTEAFF. CDR3 DNA sequence: TGTGCCAGCAGCTTAGTCCTCGGGAACACTGAAGCTTTCTTT.